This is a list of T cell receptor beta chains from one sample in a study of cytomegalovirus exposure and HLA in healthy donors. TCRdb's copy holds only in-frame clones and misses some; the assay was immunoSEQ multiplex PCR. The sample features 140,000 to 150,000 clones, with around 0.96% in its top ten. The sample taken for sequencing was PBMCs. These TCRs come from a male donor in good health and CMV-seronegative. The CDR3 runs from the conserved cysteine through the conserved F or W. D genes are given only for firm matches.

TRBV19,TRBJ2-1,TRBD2,TGTGCCAGTAGTCTGGGACTAGCGGTCAATGAGCAGTTCTTC,CASSLGLAVNEQFF
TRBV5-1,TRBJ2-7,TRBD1,TGCGCCAGCAGCTTAACGACAGGGGGTTTCTACGAGCAGTACTTC,CASSLTTGGFYEQYF
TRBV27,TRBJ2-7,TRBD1,TGTGCCAGTGGGACAGGGGGGACGGGTGAGCAGTACTTC,CASGTGGTGEQYF
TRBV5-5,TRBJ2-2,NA,TGTGCCAGCAGCTTGGTTGCGGGTATGAACACCGGGGAGCTGTTTTTT,CASSLVAGMNTGELFF
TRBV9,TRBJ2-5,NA,TGTGCCAGCAGCGTAGAAAAGGAGATGGAGACCCAGTACTTC,CASSVEKEMETQYF
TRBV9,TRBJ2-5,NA,TGTGCCAGCAGCGTACTAGCCCAAGAGACCCAGTACTTC,CASSVLAQETQYF
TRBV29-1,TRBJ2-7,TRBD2,TGCAGCGTCCAACTAGCGGGGATTATCTACGAGCAGTACTTC,CSVQLAGIIYEQYF
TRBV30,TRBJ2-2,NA,TGTGCCTGGAGTGGGGACTTAAACACCGGGGAGCTGTTTTTT,CAWSGDLNTGELFF
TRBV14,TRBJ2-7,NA,TGTGCCAGCAGCCCCCACAACTACGAGCAGTACTTC,CASSPHNYEQYF
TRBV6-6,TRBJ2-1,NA,TGTGCCAGCAGTTTCAGCAATGAGCAGTTCTTC,CASSFSNEQFF